These 23 T cell receptor beta chains originate from one sample sequenced in a study of cytomegalovirus exposure and HLA in healthy donors. 60 Vbeta and 13 Jbeta primers were used in PCR. Using immunoSEQ multiplex PCR, the repertoire was profiled, and TCRdb retains in-frame clones only, with some absent. Altogether around 150,000 clones are present, approximately 76% being singletons, with the ten largest covering more than 1.2%. What was sequenced was PBMCs. The source is a man in his sixties in good health and CMV-seronegative.

As to this clone: At one of its ends the junction is not consistent with the germline gene, which may arise from a read error. V and J are TRBV7-9 and TRBJ1-6, with D maybe TRBD1 (5 bases). The CDR3 is made up of 16 amino acids. From germline, CDR1 is SEHNR and CDR2 FQNEAQ (reference sequence). The CDR3 region is CSSSPRSGTEPSPLHF. The DNA for the CDR3 is TGTTCCAGCAGCCCGCGAAGCGGGACGGAGCCCTCACCCCTCCACTTT. Full variable domain (rest looked up from reference TRBV7-9 and TRBJ1-6): DTGVSQNPRHKITKRGQNVTFRCDPISEHNRLYWYRQTLGQGPEFLTYFQNEAQLEKSRLLSDRFSAERPKGSFSTLEIQRTEQGDSAMYLCSSSPRSGTEPSPLHFGNGTRLTVT.

The V call is TRBV19, the J call TRBJ2-2; D is unclear. The CDR3 runs 13 residues. Germline loops: CDR1 LNHDA, CDR2 SQIVND (reference sequence). The V end lost 1 base, the J end lost 13 bases, and 13 bases lay between the germline ends. The CDR3 protein is CASSIVRLGGLFF. The CDR3 nucleotides read TGTGCCAGTAGTATAGTACGGCTCGGCGGGCTGTTTTTT. The full variable domain, its missing parts supplied by reference TRBV19 and TRBJ2-2, is DGGITQSPKYLFRKEGQNVTLSCEQNLNHDAMYWYRQDPGQGLRLIYYSQIVNDFQKGDIAEGYSVSREKKESFPLTVTSAQKNPTAFYLCASSIVRLGGLFFGEGSRLTVL.

This rearrangement joins TRBV6-1 to TRBJ1-6; tentative D call: TRBD1 (5 bases). Trimming cost V 6 bases and J 10 bases, with 16 bases left between them. The CDR3 sequence is 14 residues long. Germline V CDR1 and CDR2: MNHNS, SASEGT. The CDR3 spells CASRIRGRVSPLHF. The CDR3 DNA reads as TGTGCCAGCAGGATACGGGGGAGGGTATCACCCCTCCACTTT.

The sample holds a few counts of this clone. The chain couples TRBV6-5 to TRBJ2-2, with 8 bases that match TRBD1. The CDR3 extends over 15 amino acids. V trimming: 6 bases; J trimming: 4 bases; junction bases outside the gene matches: 7. CDR1 and CDR2 from the germline V gene are MNHEY and SVGAGI. The CDR3 protein is CASRTTGGGTGELFF. The CDR3 DNA follows: TGTGCCAGCAGGACCACAGGGGGTGGCACCGGGGAGCTGTTTTTT.

This clone was observed a handful of times. The chain carries TRBV5-8 and TRBJ2-3; a possible D gene is TRBD2 (5 bases). Trimming removed 4 bases at V and 6 bases at J, with 21 bases between. This CDR3 has 16 amino acids. Germline values: CDR1 SGHTS, CDR2 YDEGEE. The CDR3 DNA sequence: TGTGCCAGCAGCGTACAAAGCGGAGGCGGGTTGGATACGCAGTATTTT. As protein: CASSVQSGGGLDTQYF.

This rearrangement joins TRBV20-1 to TRBJ1-2; no clear D gene. The CDR3 has 9 amino acids. Germline CDR1 is DFQATT and CDR2 is SNEGSKA (reference sequence). Deletions cut 3 bases from V and 6 bases from J, with 2 bases between. Written as DNA, the CDR3 is TGCAGTGCTAGTAATGGCTACACCTTC. Amino acids: CSASNGYTF.

The chain employs TRBV7-3 and TRBJ1-2; 8 bases fit TRBD1. V was clipped by 5 bases and J by 7 bases; unmatched bases: 6. The germline V gene encodes CDR1 SGHTA and CDR2 FQGTGA. This CDR3 comprises 13 residues. CDR3 DNA: TGTGCCAGCAGCCCGGGACAGGAATCTGGCTACACCTTC. Protein product: CASSPGQESGYTF.

The rearrangement joins TRBV18 to TRBJ2-3; 8 bases line up with TRBD2. The germline gives CDR1 KGHSH, CDR2 LQKENI. This CDR3 contains 15 residues. V dropped 6 bases and J dropped 3; count of bases not matched to a gene: 8. CDR3 nucleotide sequence: TGTGCCAGCTCTCCTCTGGCGGGGGGAACAGATACGCAGTATTTT. Protein product: CASSPLAGGTDTQYF.

This clone was observed a handful of times. In the same sample, other DNA sequences code for this CDR3. This chain connects TRBV7-9 to TRBJ1-4; D gene uncertain. This CDR3 has 14 residues. Per the germline V gene, CDR1 is SEHNR and CDR2 is FQNEAQ (reference sequence). The V end lost 1 base, the J end lost 4 bases, and 7 bases lay between the germline ends. The CDR3 DNA reads as TGTGCCAGCAGCTTAGGACAAATTAATGAAAAACTGTTTTTT. It is translated as CASSLGQINEKLFF.

The sample holds a few counts of this clone. The J gene is TRBJ2-7, the V gene TRBV28, with 8 bases lining up with TRBD2. Germline V gene sequence: CDR1 MDHEN, CDR2 SYDVKM. Trimming at V came to 5 bases and at J to 0 bases, leaving 9 bases not matched to a gene. This CDR3 has 16 residues. The CDR3 nucleotides read TGTGCCAGCAGTCGAGGGGCGGGGGGACTCTCCTACGAGCAGTACTTC. This gives the protein CASSRGAGGLSYEQYF.

This chain joins TRBV9 and TRBJ2-5, with TRBD2 identical over 14 bases. CDR1 and CDR2 (germline): SGDLS, YYNGEE. The CDR3 runs to 16 residues. The trim removed 0 bases at V and 4 bases at J, leaving 2 bases unmatched. The DNA for the CDR3 is TGTGCCAGCAGCGTAGGACTAGCGGGAGGGGTAGAGACCCAGTACTTC. Amino acids: CASSVGLAGGVETQYF.

The V call is TRBV5-6, the J call TRBJ2-3; 7 bases agree with TRBD2. Germline-derived CDR1 and CDR2 are SGHDT and YYEEEE. CDR3 length equals 18 residues. J gave up 3 bases and V 3 bases, and 16 bases lay outside the gene matches. The CDR3 DNA reads TGTGCCAGCAGCTGGAGACGCTGGGCGGGGGTGGGTACAGATACGCAGTATTTT. Translating gives CASSWRRWAGVGTDTQYF.

The chain joins TRBV4-3 to TRBJ2-1, with 13 bases matching TRBD2. Trimming cost V 1 base and J 5 bases; bases outside gene matches: 11. The CDR3 totals 19 residues. Germline-derived CDR1 and CDR2 are LGHNA and YSLEER. Here the CDR3 reads CASSQGLAGGFVSNNEQFF. For the CDR3, the DNA is TGCGCCAGCAGCCAAGGACTAGCGGGGGGCTTTGTGTCGAACAATGAGCAGTTCTTC.

In nucleotides, the CDR3 is TGTGCCACCAGCAGAGATTCCCTGAATTCACCCCTCCACTTT. Translation gives CATSRDSLNSPLHF. The chain uses TRBV15 and TRBJ1-6; D unresolved. Trimming cost V 0 bases and J 7 bases, with 7 bases left between them. The CDR3 is 14 amino acids. The V gene's germline CDR1 is LNHNV and CDR2 YYDKDF (reference sequence).

The chain uses TRBV6-6 and TRBJ2-7, with a possible D match to TRBD2 (5 bases). The ends were cut back, 8 bases at V and 3 bases at J, with 17 bases in the middle. Per the germline V gene, CDR1 is MNHNY and CDR2 is SVGAGI (reference sequence). This CDR3 comprises 14 residues. The CDR3 bases are TGTGCCAGCCGGGATTCCCCAACGCACTACGAGCAGTACTTC. It yields the protein CASRDSPTHYEQYF.

The chain couples TRBV5-1 to TRBJ2-7, with TRBD2 matching 8 bases. Per the germline V gene, CDR1 is SGHRS and CDR2 is YFSETQ. The J segment lost 6 bases and the V segment lost 3 bases, leaving 11 bases of the junction unmatched. This CDR3 has 15 residues. The CDR3, as DNA: TGCGCCAGCAGCTGGACTGCGCCCGGGAGGGGCGAGCAGTACTTC. Encoded protein: CASSWTAPGRGEQYF.

The chain employs TRBV7-8 and TRBJ2-2, with D tentatively TRBD1 (6 bases). The ends were cut back, 0 bases at V and 7 bases at J, with 18 bases in the middle. The CDR3 spans 17 residues. The germline CDR1 and CDR2 sequences are SGHVS and FQNEAQ. The CDR3 loop is CASSLAVGRGWGGELFF. Here the CDR3 DNA reads TGTGCCAGCAGCTTAGCGGTCGGCAGGGGATGGGGCGGGGAGCTGTTTTTT.

The V and J genes are TRBV18 and TRBJ2-3, with 10 bases aligning to TRBD2. This CDR3 has 16 amino acids. Looked up from germline, CDR1 is KGHSH and CDR2 is LQKENI. The J segment lost 1 base and the V segment lost 0 bases, leaving 1 base of the junction unmatched. DNA for the CDR3: TGTGCCAGCTCACCACCCGGGACTAGCGGCACAGATACGCAGTATTTT. It yields the protein CASSPPGTSGTDTQYF.

J is TRBJ1-2 and V is TRBV18, with TRBD1 matching 7 bases. J was trimmed by 7 bases and V by 2 bases; bases with no gene match: 4. Germline V gene data show CDR1 as KGHSH and CDR2 as LQKENI. The CDR3 has 13 amino acids. CDR3: CASSPYRGVGYTF. DNA for the CDR3: TGTGCCAGCTCACCATACAGGGGCGTTGGCTACACCTTC. The full variable domain, in which reference TRBV18 and TRBJ1-2 provide the parts outside the CDR3, is NAGVMQNPRHLVRRRGQEARLRCSPMKGHSHVYWYRQLPEEGLKFMVYLQKENIIDESGMPKERFSAEFPKEGPSILRIQQVVRGDSAAYFCASSPYRGVGYTFGSGTRLTVV.

The chain carries TRBV7-2 and TRBJ1-2; TRBD1 agrees at 8 bases. CDR1 is SGHTA and CDR2 is FQGNSA in the germline V gene. J lost 7 bases, V lost 3 bases, and 7 bases had no gene match. The CDR3 is 14 amino acids. The CDR3 DNA reads as TGTGCCAGCAGCTTTCGACAGGGGATGCGTGGCTACACCTTC. Its protein product is CASSFRQGMRGYTF.

Here the CDR3 reads CASSDFGTGYGYTF. CDR3 bases: TGTGCCAGCAGTGATTTCGGGACAGGGTACGGCTACACCTTC. The chain has TRBV2 and TRBJ1-2; TRBD1 matches at 9 bases. Germline V CDR1 and CDR2: SNHLY, FYNNEI. The junction had 7 bases not matched to a gene; V was cut back by 3 bases and J by 8 bases. The CDR3 is 14 amino acids. The full variable domain, with the rest looked up from reference TRBV2 and TRBJ1-2, is EPEVTQTPSHQVTQMGQEVILRCVPISNHLYFYWYRQILGQKVEFLVSFYNNEISEKSEIFDDQFSVERPDGSNFTLKIRSTKLEDSAMYFCASSDFGTGYGYTFGSGTRLTVV.

A single count supports this clone. J is TRBJ1-5 and V is TRBV19; TRBD1 is a possible D gene (6 bases). This CDR3 comprises 20 residues. Looked up from germline, CDR1 is LNHDA and CDR2 is SQIVND (reference sequence). The germline V and J ends were trimmed by 6 bases and 3 bases, with 30 bases remaining between them. The CDR3, as DNA: TGTGCCAGTAGGCCTAAGGGGGTAGAGGACAGATTTAGACCCAATCAGCCCCAGCATTTT. Protein: CASRPKGVEDRFRPNQPQHF.

The J gene is TRBJ2-2, the V gene TRBV9; maybe TRBD2 (5 bases). Trimming removed 1 base at V and 4 bases at J, with 17 bases between. CDR1 and CDR2 from the germline V gene are SGDLS and YYNGEE. The CDR3 consists of 17 residues. The CDR3 protein is CASSVNPGILATGELFF. The CDR3 DNA reads as TGTGCCAGCAGCGTAAATCCGGGAATCCTCGCCACCGGGGAGCTGTTTTTT.